This TCR beta chain emerged from a study of identical twins. The CDR3 is 12 amino acids. Per the germline V gene, CDR1 is SQVTM and CDR2 is ANQGSEA. Trimming pared 3 bases from V and 7 bases from J, leaving 9 bases between. At least ten counts were recorded for this clonotype. TCRdb itself ran the 5' RACE reads through MiXCR, one entry per CDR3 protein. The sample has around 680,000 distinct CDR3 sequences, 8.6% seen once. The same sample was also used in a study of yellow fever vaccine responses in identical twins.

Sequenced input: PBMCs. The receptor was isolated from a woman aged 18-29 years in good health. The genes are TRBV29-1 and TRBJ1-4; TRBD1 might be the D (6 bases). The DNA for the CDR3 is TGCAGCGTTGACAGGGGAGGTGAAAAACTGTTTTTT. Amino acid sequence: CSVDRGGEKLFF. Together with reference TRBV29-1 and TRBJ1-4, the CDR3 gives the full variable domain: SAVISQKPSRDICQRGTSLTIQCQVDSQVTMMFWYRQQPGQSLTLIATANQGSEATYESGFVIDKFPISRPNLTFSTLTVSNMSPEDSSIYLCSVDRGGEKLFFGSGTQLSVL.